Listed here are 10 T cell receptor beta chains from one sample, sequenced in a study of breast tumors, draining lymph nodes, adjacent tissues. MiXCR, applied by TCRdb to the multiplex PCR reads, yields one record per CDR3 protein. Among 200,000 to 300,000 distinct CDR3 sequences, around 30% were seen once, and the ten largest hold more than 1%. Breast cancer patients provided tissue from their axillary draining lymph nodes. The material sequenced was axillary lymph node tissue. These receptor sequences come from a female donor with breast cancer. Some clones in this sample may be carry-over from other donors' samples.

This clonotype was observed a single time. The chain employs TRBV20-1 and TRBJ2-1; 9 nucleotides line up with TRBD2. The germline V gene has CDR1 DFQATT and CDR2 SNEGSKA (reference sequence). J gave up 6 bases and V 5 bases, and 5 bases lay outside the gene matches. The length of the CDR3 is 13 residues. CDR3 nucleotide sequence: TGCAGTGCTGGAGCGGGAGGACGCAATGAGCAGTTCTTC. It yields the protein CSAGAGGRNEQFF.

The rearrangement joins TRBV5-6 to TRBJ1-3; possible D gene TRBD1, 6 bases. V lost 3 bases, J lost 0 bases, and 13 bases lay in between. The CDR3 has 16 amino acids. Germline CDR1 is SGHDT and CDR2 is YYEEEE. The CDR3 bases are TGTGCCAGCAGCTCAAACAGGGCGTACTCTGGAAACACCATATATTTT. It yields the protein CASSSNRAYSGNTIYF.

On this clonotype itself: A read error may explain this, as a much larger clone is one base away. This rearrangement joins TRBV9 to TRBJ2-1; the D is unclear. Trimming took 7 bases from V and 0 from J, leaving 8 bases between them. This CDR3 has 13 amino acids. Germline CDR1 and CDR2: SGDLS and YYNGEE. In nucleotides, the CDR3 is TGTGCCAGCGGGAACAGCTCCTACAATGAGCAGTTCTTC. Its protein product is CASGNSSYNEQFF.

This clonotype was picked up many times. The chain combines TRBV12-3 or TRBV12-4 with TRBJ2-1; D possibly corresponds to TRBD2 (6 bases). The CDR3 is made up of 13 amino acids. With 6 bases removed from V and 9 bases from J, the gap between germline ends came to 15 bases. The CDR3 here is CASSLTSFTEQFF. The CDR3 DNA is TGTGCCAGCAGCCTGACTAGTTTCACTGAGCAGTTCTTC.

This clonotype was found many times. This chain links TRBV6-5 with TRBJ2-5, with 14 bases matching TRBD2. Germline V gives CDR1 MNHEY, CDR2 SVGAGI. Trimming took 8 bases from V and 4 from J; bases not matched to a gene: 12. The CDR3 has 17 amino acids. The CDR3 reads CASGPPGTSGSLETQYF. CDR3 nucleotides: TGTGCCAGCGGACCCCCTGGGACTAGCGGGAGTTTAGAGACCCAGTACTTC.

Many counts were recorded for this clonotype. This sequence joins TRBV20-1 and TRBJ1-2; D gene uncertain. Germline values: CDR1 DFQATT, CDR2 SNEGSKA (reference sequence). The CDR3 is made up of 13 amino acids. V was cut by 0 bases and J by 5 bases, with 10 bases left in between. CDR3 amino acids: CSARDNQAYGYTF. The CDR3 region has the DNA TGCAGTGCTAGAGATAATCAGGCGTATGGCTACACCTTC.

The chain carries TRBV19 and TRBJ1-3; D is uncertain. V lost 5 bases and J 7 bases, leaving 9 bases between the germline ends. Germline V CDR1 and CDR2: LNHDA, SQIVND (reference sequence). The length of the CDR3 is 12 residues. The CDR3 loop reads CASSSIVNTIYF. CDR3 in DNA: TGTGCCAGTAGTTCCATCGTCAACACCATATATTTT.

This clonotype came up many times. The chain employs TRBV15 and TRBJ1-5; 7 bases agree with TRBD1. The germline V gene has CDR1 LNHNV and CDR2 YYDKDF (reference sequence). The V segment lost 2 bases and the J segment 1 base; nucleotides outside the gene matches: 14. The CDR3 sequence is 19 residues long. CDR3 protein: CATSRPTKGALFSNQPQHF. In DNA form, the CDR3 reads TGTGCCACCAGCAGACCTACGAAGGGGGCTTTATTCAGCAATCAGCCCCAGCATTTT.

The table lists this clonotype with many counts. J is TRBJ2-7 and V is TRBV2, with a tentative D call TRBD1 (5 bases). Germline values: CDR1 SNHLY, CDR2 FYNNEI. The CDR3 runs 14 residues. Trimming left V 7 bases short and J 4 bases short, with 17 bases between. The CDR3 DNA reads TGTGCCAGCATCTTTAGCTGGGGCTTATACGAGCAGTACTTC. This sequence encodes CASIFSWGLYEQYF.

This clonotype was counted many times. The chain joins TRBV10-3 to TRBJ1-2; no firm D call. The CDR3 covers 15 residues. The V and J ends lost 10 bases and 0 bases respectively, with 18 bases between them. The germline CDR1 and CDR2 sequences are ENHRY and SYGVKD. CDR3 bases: TGTGCCACGCCATCTAACAGTAATACTAACTATGGCTACACCTTC. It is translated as CATPSNSNTNYGYTF.